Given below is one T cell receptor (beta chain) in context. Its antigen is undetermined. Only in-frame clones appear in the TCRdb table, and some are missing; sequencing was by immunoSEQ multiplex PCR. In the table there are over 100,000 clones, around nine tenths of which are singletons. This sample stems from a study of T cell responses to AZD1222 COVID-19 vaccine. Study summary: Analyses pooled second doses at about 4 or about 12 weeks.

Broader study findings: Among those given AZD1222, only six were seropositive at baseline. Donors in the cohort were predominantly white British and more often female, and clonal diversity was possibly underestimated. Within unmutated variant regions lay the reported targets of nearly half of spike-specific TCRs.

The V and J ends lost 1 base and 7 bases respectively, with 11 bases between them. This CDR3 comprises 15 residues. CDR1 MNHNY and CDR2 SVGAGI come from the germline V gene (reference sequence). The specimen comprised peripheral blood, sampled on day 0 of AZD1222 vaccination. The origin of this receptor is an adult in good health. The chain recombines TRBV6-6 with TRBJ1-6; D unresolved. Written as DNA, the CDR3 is TGTGCCAGCAGTTACTTATTACAAGGGAATTCACCCCTCCACTTT. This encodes CASSYLLQGNSPLHF.